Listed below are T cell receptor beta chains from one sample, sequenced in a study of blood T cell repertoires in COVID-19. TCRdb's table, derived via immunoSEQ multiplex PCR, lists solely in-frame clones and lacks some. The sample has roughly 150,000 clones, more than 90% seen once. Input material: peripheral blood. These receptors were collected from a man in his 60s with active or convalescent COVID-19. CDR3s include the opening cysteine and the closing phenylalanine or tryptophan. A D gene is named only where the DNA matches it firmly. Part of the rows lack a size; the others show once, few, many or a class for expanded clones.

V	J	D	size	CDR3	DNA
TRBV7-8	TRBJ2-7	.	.	CASSRSGYEQYF	TGTGCCAGCAGCCGATCAGGCTACGAGCAGTACTTC
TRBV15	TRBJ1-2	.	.	CATSILTGSYYGYTF	TGTGCCACCAGCATATTAACAGGGAGCTACTATGGCTACACCTTC
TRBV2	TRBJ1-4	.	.	CASSWGRDEKLFF	TGTGCCAGCAGTTGGGGGCGCGATGAAAAACTGTTTTTT
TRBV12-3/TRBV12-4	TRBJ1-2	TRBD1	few	CAIPDRLNYGYTF	TGTGCCATCCCGGACAGGCTAAACTATGGCTACACCTTC
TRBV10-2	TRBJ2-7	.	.	CASSEGQIPFYEQYF	TGCGCCAGCAGTGAGGGGCAGATTCCCTTTTACGAGCAGTACTTC
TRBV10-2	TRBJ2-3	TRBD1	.	CASSEVRGLADTQYF	TGCGCCAGCAGTGAGGTCAGGGGGCTCGCAGATACGCAGTATTTT
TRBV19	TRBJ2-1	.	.	CASSLIAGQREQFF	TGTGCCAGTAGTCTTATAGCGGGACAGCGAGAGCAGTTCTTC
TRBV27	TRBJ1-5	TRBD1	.	CASRGSQGINQPQHF	TGTGCCAGTCGAGGGTCACAGGGGATCAATCAGCCCCAGCATTTT
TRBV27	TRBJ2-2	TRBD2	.	CASSLRMTSGDGELFF	TGTGCCAGCAGTTTAAGAATGACTAGCGGGGACGGGGAGCTGTTTTTT
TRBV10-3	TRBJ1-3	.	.	CAISEFQGLNGNTIYF	TGTGCCATCAGTGAGTTTCAGGGACTAAATGGAAACACCATATATTTT
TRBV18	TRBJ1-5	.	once	CASSPKGYSNQPQHF	TGTGCCAGCTCACCGAAGGGGTATAGCAATCAGCCCCAGCATTTT
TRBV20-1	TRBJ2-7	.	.	CSASSGQSYEQYF	TGCAGTGCTAGTTCCGGACAGAGCTACGAGCAGTACTTC
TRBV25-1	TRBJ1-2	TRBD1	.	CASRGQGALYGYTF	TGTGCCAGCAGGGGACAGGGGGCCCTCTATGGCTACACCTTC
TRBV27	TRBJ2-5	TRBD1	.	CASSLSQGGETQYF	TGTGCCAGCAGTTTATCACAGGGGGGCGAGACCCAGTACTTC
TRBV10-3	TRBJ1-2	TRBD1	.	CAISESTGAYGYTF	TGTGCCATCAGTGAATCGACAGGGGCCTATGGCTACACCTTC
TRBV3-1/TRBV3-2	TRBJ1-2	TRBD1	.	CASSQGQGYGYTF	TGTGCCAGCAGCCAGGGACAGGGGTATGGCTACACCTTC
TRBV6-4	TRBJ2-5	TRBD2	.	CASSDRSGRETQYF	TGTGCCAGCAGTGACAGAAGCGGGAGAGAGACCCAGTACTTC
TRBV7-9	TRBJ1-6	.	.	CASSLDIPGVNSPLHF	TGTGCCAGCAGCTTAGATATACCGGGAGTAAATTCACCCCTCCACTTT
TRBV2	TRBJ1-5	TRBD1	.	CASSRTGGGNQPQHF	TGTGCCAGCAGTCGGACAGGGGGCGGCAATCAGCCCCAGCATTTT
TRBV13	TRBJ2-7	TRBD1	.	CASSLADRDAEQYF	TGTGCCAGCAGCTTAGCGGACAGGGACGCCGAGCAGTACTTC
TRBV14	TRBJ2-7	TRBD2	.	CASSQEPSGRVEQYF	TGTGCCAGCAGCCAAGAGCCTAGCGGGAGGGTCGAGCAGTACTTC
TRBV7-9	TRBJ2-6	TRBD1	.	CASSPRDRGSLGANVLTF	TGTGCCAGCAGCCCCCGGGACAGGGGTTCACTTGGGGCCAACGTCCTGACTTTC
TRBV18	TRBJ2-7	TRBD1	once	CASSQNAPGQGENEQYF	TGTGCCAGCTCACAAAACGCACCGGGACAGGGGGAGAACGAGCAGTACTTC
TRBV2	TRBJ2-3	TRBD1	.	CASRDKQGAWADTQYF	TGTGCCAGCAGAGACAAACAGGGGGCCTGGGCAGATACGCAGTATTTT
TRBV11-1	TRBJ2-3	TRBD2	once	CASSLALTSGGAIDTQYF	TGTGCCAGCAGCTTAGCGCTGACTAGCGGGGGGGCCATTGATACGCAGTATTTT
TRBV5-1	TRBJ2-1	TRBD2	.	CASSPDAGGSYNEQFF	TGCGCCAGCAGCCCGGACGCGGGGGGAAGTTACAATGAGCAGTTCTTC
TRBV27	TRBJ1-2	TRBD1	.	CASRQGAIGYGYTF	TGTGCCAGCCGACAGGGAGCTATTGGCTATGGCTACACCTTC
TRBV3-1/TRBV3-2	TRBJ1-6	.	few	CASSQAGVPLHF	TGTGCCAGCAGCCAAGCAGGGGTCCCCCTCCACTTT
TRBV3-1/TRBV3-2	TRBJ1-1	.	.	CASSDRDTGAFF	TGTGCCAGCAGCGACCGGGACACAGGAGCTTTCTTT
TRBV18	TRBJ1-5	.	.	CASSPQGRGLGSNQPQHF	TGTGCCAGCTCACCACAAGGTCGAGGGTTAGGTAGCAATCAGCCCCAGCATTTT
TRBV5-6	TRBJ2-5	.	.	CASSLGPGGVQETQYF	TGTGCCAGCAGCTTAGGTCCCGGCGGGGTACAAGAGACCCAGTACTTC
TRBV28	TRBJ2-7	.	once	CASSLYERISYEQYF	TGTGCCAGCAGTTTATACGAGCGGATTTCCTACGAGCAGTACTTC
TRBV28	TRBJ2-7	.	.	CASSRTGRLYEQYF	TGTGCCAGCAGTCGAACAGGACGATTATACGAGCAGTACTTC
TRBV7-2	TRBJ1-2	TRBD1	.	CASKKPGQGVYGYTF	TGTGCCAGTAAAAAACCGGGACAGGGCGTCTATGGCTACACCTTC
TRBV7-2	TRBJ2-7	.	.	CASSTQGGPDYEQYF	TGTGCCAGCAGCACCCAGGGAGGACCAGACTACGAGCAGTACTTC
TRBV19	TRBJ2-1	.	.	CASSISGANEQFF	TGTGCCAGTAGTATTTCAGGGGCCAATGAGCAGTTCTTC
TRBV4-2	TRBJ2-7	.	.	CASSPADGATYEQYF	TGTGCCAGCAGCCCTGCAGATGGGGCCACCTACGAGCAGTACTTC
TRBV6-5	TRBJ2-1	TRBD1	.	CASSYSGTDNPWVF	TGTGCCAGCAGTTACTCGGGGACAGACAATCCTTGGGTCTTC
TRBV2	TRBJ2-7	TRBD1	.	CASRRTGGDWQYF	TGTGCCAGCAGACGGACAGGGGGCGATTGGCAGTACTTC
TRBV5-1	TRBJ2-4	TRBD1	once	CASSLAGQGVGNIQYF	TGCGCCAGCAGCTTAGCGGGACAGGGGGTAGGAAACATTCAGTACTTC
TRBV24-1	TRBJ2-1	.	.	CATSDTRSSYNEQFF	TGTGCCACCAGTGACACCCGCAGCTCCTACAATGAGCAGTTCTTC
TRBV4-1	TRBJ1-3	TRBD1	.	CASQQKDRAVGNTIYF	TGCGCCAGCCAGCAGAAAGACAGGGCAGTTGGAAACACCATATATTTT
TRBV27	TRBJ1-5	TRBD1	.	CASQPRGSSNQPQHF	TGTGCCAGCCAGCCCAGGGGGTCCAGCAATCAGCCCCAGCATTTT
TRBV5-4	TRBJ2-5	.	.	CASSEGGRETQYF	TGTGCCAGCAGCGAGGGGGGGCGGGAGACCCAGTACTTC